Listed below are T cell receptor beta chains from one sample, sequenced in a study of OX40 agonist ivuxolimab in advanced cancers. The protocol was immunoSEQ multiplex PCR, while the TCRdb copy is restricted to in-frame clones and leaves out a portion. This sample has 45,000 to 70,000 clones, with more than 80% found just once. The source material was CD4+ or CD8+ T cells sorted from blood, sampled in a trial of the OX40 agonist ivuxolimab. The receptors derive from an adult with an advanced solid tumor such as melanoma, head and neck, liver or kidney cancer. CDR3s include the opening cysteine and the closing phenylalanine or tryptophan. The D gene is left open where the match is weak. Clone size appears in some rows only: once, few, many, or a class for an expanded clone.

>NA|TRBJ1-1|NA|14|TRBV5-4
CASSWKEGSTEAFF
TGTGCCAGCAGCTGGAAGGAAGGGAGCACTGAAGCTTTCTTT
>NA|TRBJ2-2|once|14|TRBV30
CAWGLQGNTGELFF
TGTGCCTGGGGCTTACAGGGGAACACCGGGGAGCTGTTTTTT
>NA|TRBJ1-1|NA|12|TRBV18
CASSPEGLAAFF
TGTGCCAGCTCACCAGAGGGGTTAGCAGCTTTCTTT
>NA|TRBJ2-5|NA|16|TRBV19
CASSSTPLAGQETQYF
TGTGCCAGTAGTTCGACGCCCTTGGCAGGCCAAGAGACCCAGTACTTC
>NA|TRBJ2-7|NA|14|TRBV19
CASSIPGLHYEQYF
TGTGCCAGTAGTATCCCGGGACTCCACTACGAGCAGTACTTC
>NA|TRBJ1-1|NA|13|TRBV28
CASSLVGAKGAFF
TGTGCCAGCAGTTTAGTGGGGGCTAAAGGAGCTTTCTTT
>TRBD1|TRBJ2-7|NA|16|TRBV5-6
CASSYSGTAYLYEQYF
TGTGCCAGCAGCTACTCCGGGACAGCATACCTATACGAGCAGTACTTC
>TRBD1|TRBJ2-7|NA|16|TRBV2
CASSVGPGQGLYEQYF
TGTGCCAGCAGTGTAGGACCGGGACAGGGTCTCTACGAGCAGTACTTC
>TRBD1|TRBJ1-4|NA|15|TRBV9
CASSALTGGGEKLFF
TGTGCCAGCAGCGCATTGACAGGGGGCGGTGAAAAACTGTTTTTT
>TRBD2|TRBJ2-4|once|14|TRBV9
CASSDSGRGDIQYF
TGTGCCAGCAGCGATAGCGGGAGGGGTGACATTCAGTACTTC
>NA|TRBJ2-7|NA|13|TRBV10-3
CAISESGGYEQYF
TGTGCCATCAGTGAGTCAGGGGGCTACGAGCAGTACTTC
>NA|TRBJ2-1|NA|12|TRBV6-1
CASSDRYNEQFF
TGTGCCAGCAGTGACCGATACAATGAGCAGTTCTTC
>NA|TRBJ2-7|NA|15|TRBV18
CASSQKAALPYEQYF
TGTGCCAGCTCCCAAAAGGCGGCCTTACCCTACGAGCAGTACTTC
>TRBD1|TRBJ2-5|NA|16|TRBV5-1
CASSPRWTGGTETQYF
TGCGCCAGCAGCCCCCGCTGGACAGGGGGCACAGAGACCCAGTACTTC
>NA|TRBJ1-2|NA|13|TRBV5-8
CASELSTNYGYTF
TGTGCCAGCGAACTCTCGACCAACTATGGCTACACCTTC
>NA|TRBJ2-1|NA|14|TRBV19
CASSIAGGTNEQFF
TGTGCCAGTAGTATAGCGGGCGGGACTAATGAGCAGTTCTTC
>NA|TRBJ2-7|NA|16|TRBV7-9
CASSSPSGQPSYEQYF
TGTGCCAGCAGCTCGCCAAGTGGACAGCCCTCCTACGAGCAGTACTTC
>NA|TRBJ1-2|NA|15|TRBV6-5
CASSSGPRANYGYTF
TGTGCCAGCAGTTCCGGGCCCCGAGCTAACTATGGCTACACCTTC
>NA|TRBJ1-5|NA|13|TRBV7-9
CASSSRDNQPQHF
TGTGCCAGCAGCTCCCGGGACAATCAGCCCCAGCATTTT
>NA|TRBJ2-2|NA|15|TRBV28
CASKRRTQNTGELFF
TGTGCCAGCAAAAGGCGGACTCAGAACACCGGGGAGCTGTTTTTT
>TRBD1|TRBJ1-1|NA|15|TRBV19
CASRAATGWGTEAFF
TGTGCCAGTAGAGCCGCGACAGGGTGGGGGACTGAAGCTTTCTTT
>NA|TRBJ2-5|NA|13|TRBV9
CASSISLEETQYF
TGTGCCAGCAGCATATCCTTAGAAGAGACCCAGTACTTC
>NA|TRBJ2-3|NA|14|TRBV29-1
CSVGRDRSTDTQYF
TGCAGCGTTGGAAGGGACCGAAGCACAGATACGCAGTATTTT
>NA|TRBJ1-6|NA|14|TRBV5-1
CASSLGQKNSPLHF
TGCGCCAGCAGCTTAGGACAGAAGAATTCACCCCTCCACTTT
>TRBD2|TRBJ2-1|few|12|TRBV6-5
CASRTSGSKQFF
TGTGCCAGCAGGACTAGCGGGAGCAAGCAGTTCTTC
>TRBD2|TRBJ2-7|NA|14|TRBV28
CASRKPIAGLEQYF
TGTGCCAGCAGGAAACCAATAGCGGGACTCGAGCAGTACTTC
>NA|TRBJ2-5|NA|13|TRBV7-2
CASSFRQGETQYF
TGTGCCAGCAGCTTTCGCCAGGGAGAGACCCAGTACTTC
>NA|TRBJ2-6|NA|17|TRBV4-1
CASSQVVQGSGANVLTF
TGCGCCAGCAGCCAAGTTGTGCAGGGCTCTGGGGCCAACGTCCTGACTTTC
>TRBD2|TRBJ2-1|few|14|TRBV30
CAWRRAGEHNEQFF
TGTGCCTGGAGGAGAGCGGGAGAGCACAATGAGCAGTTCTTC
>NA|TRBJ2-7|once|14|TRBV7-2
CASSRERNTYEQYF
TGTGCCAGCAGCCGAGAGCGGAACACCTACGAGCAGTACTTC
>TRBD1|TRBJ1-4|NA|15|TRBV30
CAWSVGGGFNEKLFF
TGTGCCTGGAGTGTAGGAGGGGGCTTTAATGAAAAACTGTTTTTT
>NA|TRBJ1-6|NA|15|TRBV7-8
CASSHTTGTNSPLHF
TGTGCCAGCAGCCACACCACGGGGACCAATTCACCCCTCCACTTT
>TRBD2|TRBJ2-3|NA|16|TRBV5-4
CASSQRTSGSIDTQYF
TGTGCCAGCAGCCAAAGGACTAGCGGGAGTATAGATACGCAGTATTTT
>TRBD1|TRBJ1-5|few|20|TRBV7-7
CASSPRTWTGLIYSNQPQHF
TGTGCCAGCAGCCCTCGTACCTGGACAGGGCTGATTTATAGCAATCAGCCCCAGCATTTT
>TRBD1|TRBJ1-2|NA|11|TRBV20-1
CSARATGDYTF
TGCAGTGCTAGAGCGACAGGGGACTACACCTTC
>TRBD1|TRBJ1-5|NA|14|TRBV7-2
CASSLVTGEKPQHF
TGTGCCAGCAGCTTAGTCACAGGGGAGAAGCCCCAGCATTTT
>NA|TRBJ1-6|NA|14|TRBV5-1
CASSLVGSNSPLHF
TGCGCCAGCAGCTTGGTAGGGTCGAATTCACCCCTCCACTTT
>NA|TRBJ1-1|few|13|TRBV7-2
CASRASMNTEAFF
TGTGCCAGCCGGGCCTCTATGAACACTGAAGCTTTCTTT
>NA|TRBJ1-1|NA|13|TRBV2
CASKVGGNTEAFF
TGTGCCAGCAAGGTCGGCGGTAACACTGAAGCTTTCTTT
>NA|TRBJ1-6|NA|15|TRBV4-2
CASSQDLMGFSPLHF
TGTGCCAGCAGCCAAGATCTAATGGGTTTTTCACCCCTCCACTTT
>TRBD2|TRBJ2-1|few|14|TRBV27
CASTRGGHYNEQFF
TGTGCCAGCACCCGGGGGGGTCACTACAATGAGCAGTTCTTC
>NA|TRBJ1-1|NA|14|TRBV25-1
CASSESRQNTEAFF
TGTGCCAGCAGTGAATCGAGACAGAACACTGAAGCTTTCTTT
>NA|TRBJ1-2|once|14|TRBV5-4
CASSLRGASGGYTF
TGTGCCAGCAGCTTGAGAGGGGCCTCGGGTGGCTACACCTTC
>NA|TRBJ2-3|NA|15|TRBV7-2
CASSLAPGVEDTQYF
TGTGCCAGCAGCTTAGCTCCGGGGGTTGAAGATACGCAGTATTTT
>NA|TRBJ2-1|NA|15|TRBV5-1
CASSLAEAGVNEQFF
TGCGCCAGCAGCTTGGCTGAGGCAGGGGTGAATGAGCAGTTCTTC
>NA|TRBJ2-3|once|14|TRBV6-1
CASSLNRDTDTQYF
TGTGCCAGCAGTCTAAACCGGGACACAGATACGCAGTATTTT
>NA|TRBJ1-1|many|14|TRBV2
CASNLWGSNTEAFF
TGTGCCAGCAACCTATGGGGGTCGAACACTGAAGCTTTCTTT
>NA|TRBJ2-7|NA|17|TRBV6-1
CASSDGLASGSTYEQYF
TGTGCCAGCAGTGACGGGCTCGCCAGCGGGTCTACCTACGAGCAGTACTTC
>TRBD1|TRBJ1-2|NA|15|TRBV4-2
CASSQARAGGYGYTF
TGTGCCAGCAGCCAAGCGCGGGCAGGGGGATATGGCTACACCTTC
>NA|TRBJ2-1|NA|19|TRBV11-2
CASSLDLDDPLRRYNEQFF
TGTGCCAGCAGCTTAGATCTGGACGACCCCCTCCGGAGGTACAATGAGCAGTTCTTC
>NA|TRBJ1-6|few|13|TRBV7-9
CASSLDGNSPLHF
TGTGCCAGCAGCTTAGACGGGAATTCACCCCTCCACTTT
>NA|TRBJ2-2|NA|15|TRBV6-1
CASSGGATEVGELFF
TGTGCCAGCAGTGGGGGGGCTACTGAGGTCGGGGAGCTGTTTTTT
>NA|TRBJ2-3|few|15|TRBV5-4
CASSSKTRSHDTQYF
TGTGCCAGCAGCTCCAAAACTAGATCTCACGATACGCAGTATTTT